The 18 T cell receptor beta chains below come from one sample, sequenced in a study of cytomegalovirus exposure and HLA in healthy donors. The PCR employed 60 Vbeta primers together with 13 Jbeta primers. The assay was immunoSEQ multiplex PCR, and TCRdb's table has in-frame clones only and misses some. In the table there are about 160,000 clones, about four fifths of which are singletons. The sequenced sample consisted of PBMCs. The receptors were sampled from a woman aged 45 to 65 in good health and CMV-seronegative.

The chain combines TRBV27 with TRBJ1-1; TRBD1 matches 10 bases. V gave up 1 base and J gave up 8 bases; unmatched junction bases: 7. CDR1 and CDR2 from the germline V gene are MNHEY and SMNVEV (reference sequence). CDR3 size: 15 residues. The chain's CDR3 is CASSLLRDRGSEAFF. The CDR3 nucleotides read TGTGCCAGCAGTTTATTGCGGGACAGGGGATCGGAAGCTTTCTTT.

V is TRBV30 and J is TRBJ2-5; D possibly corresponds to TRBD1 (5 bases). CDR3 length equals 14 residues. Looked up from germline, CDR1 is GTSNPN and CDR2 is SVGIG (reference sequence). The ends were cut back, 0 bases at V and 6 bases at J, with 14 bases in the middle. CDR3 sequence reads: CAWSVQAGRQTQYF. The CDR3 bases are TGTGCCTGGAGTGTACAGGCAGGGCGGCAGACCCAGTACTTC.

This rearrangement joins TRBV9 to TRBJ2-1; 8 bases match TRBD2. The germline V gene encodes CDR1 SGDLS and CDR2 YYNGEE. V dropped 2 bases and J dropped 3; count of bases not matched to a gene: 4. The CDR3 has 15 amino acids. The CDR3: CASSVGRANYNEQFF. The DNA for the CDR3 is TGTGCCAGCAGCGTCGGGAGGGCCAACTACAATGAGCAGTTCTTC.

Comments on this clone: This specimen includes other DNA sequences encoding the same CDR3. CDR3 nucleotide sequence: TGTGCCAGCAGACTTGACAGGGACGCTAACTATGGCTACACCTTC. Its translation: CASRLDRDANYGYTF. V and J are TRBV6-6 and TRBJ1-2; 7 nucleotides line up with TRBD1. The CDR3 runs to 15 residues. The V gene end was trimmed by 6 bases and the J gene end by 0 bases; junction bases not matched to a gene: 7. CDR1 MNHNY and CDR2 SVGAGI come from the germline V gene (reference sequence).

This sequence joins TRBV5-4 and TRBJ1-2; TRBD1 matches at 7 bases. Germline V gene lookup returns CDR1 SGHNT and CDR2 YYREEE (reference sequence). V gave up 4 bases and J gave up 4 bases; unmatched junction bases: 19. This CDR3 has 18 residues. The CDR3: CASSAVGPGGVLGYGYTF. The DNA of the CDR3 is TGTGCCAGCAGCGCCGTTGGTCCAGGGGGAGTCCTCGGCTATGGCTACACCTTC.

The chain employs TRBV30 and TRBJ1-2; possibly TRBD1 for D (6 bases). The CDR3 runs to 12 residues. The germline V gene has CDR1 GTSNPN and CDR2 SVGIG (reference sequence). V lost 7 bases and J lost 6, with 15 bases in between. The CDR3 region is CASLTGMDGYTF. The CDR3 DNA reads TGTGCCTCCCTAACAGGGATGGATGGCTACACCTTC.

The CDR3 protein is CASGLQGVEQYF. The DNA for the CDR3 is TGTGCCAGCGGATTACAGGGGGTCGAGCAGTACTTC. The chain employs TRBV6-1 and TRBJ2-7, with TRBD1 identical over 8 bases. The germline V gene encodes CDR1 MNHNS and CDR2 SASEGT. The ends lost 8 bases at V and 6 bases at J; junction bases unmatched: 6. This CDR3 spans 12 amino acids.

V usage is TRBV10-3 and J usage is TRBJ2-7; 8 positions match TRBD1. Trimming took 0 bases from V and 3 from J; bases not matched to a gene: 7. Germline CDR1 reads ENHRY; CDR2 reads SYGVKD. This CDR3 region has 16 residues. CDR3 coding DNA: TGTGCCATCAGTGAGTCGACTGGGACAGGATTCTACGAGCAGTACTTC. It is translated as CAISESTGTGFYEQYF.

The J gene is TRBJ1-1, the V gene TRBV7-7, with D perhaps TRBD1 (6 bases). The germline CDR1 and CDR2 sequences are SSHAT and FNYEAQ (reference sequence). V lost 1 base and J 0 bases, leaving 12 bases between the germline ends. CDR3 length equals 16 residues. For the CDR3, the DNA is TGTGCCAGCAGCTTAGGACGGACAGAGATGAACACTGAAGCTTTCTTT. Translating gives CASSLGRTEMNTEAFF.

This clone was picked up one time. This rearrangement joins TRBV5-1 to TRBJ2-1; D unclear. The V and J ends lost 4 bases and 6 bases respectively, with 14 bases between them. The CDR3 totals 14 residues. Per germline, CDR1 SGHRS and CDR2 YFSETQ. CDR3 amino acids: CASSLGTESNEQFF. In nucleotides, the CDR3 is TGCGCCAGCAGCCTCGGAACAGAAAGCAATGAGCAGTTCTTC.

This clone was seen a single time. The gene calls are TRBV30 and TRBJ1-2; no definite D call. V gave up 8 bases and J gave up 2 bases, with 18 bases separating them. CDR3 length equals 14 residues. Germline loops: CDR1 GTSNPN, CDR2 SVGIG (reference sequence). CDR3 sequence (DNA): TGTGCCGCTACAAAAGTGGAGACCAACTATGGCTACACCTTC. Translation: CAATKVETNYGYTF.

The chain is built from TRBV14 and TRBJ2-2, with 12 bases that match TRBD2. This CDR3 contains 17 residues. The germline V gene encodes CDR1 SGHDN and CDR2 FVKESK. Germline trimming cut 2 bases from V and 8 bases from J; bases unmatched to any gene: 9. The CDR3 DNA reads as TGTGCCAGCAGCCAACTAGGACTAGCGGGGTTCCGAGGGGAGCTGTTTTTT. The encoded protein is CASSQLGLAGFRGELFF.

V gene TRBV5-4 combines with J gene TRBJ2-3; 13 bases fit TRBD2. V gave up 5 bases and J gave up 7 bases; unmatched junction bases: 10. Germline V lookup: CDR1 SGHNT, CDR2 YYREEE (reference sequence). CDR3 length equals 16 residues. CDR3 sequence reads: CASRGGPGLAGYTQYF. The CDR3 DNA follows: TGTGCCAGCAGGGGTGGCCCGGGACTAGCGGGATATACGCAGTATTTT.

A word on this clone: The junction does not match germline at one end; this may be a read error. CDR3 sequence (DNA): TGTGCCACCTCCGACTTACACTTC. As protein: CATSDLHF. The rearrangement uses TRBV28 and TRBJ2-7; unclear D gene. Looked up from germline, CDR1 is MDHEN and CDR2 is SYDVKM. The CDR3 is 8 amino acids.

The chain links TRBV19 to TRBJ2-7; D not certain. V lost 3 bases, J lost 1 base, and 10 bases lay in between. Germline assignment: CDR1 LNHDA and CDR2 SQIVND (reference sequence). The CDR3 spans 14 residues. The CDR3 region has the DNA TGTGCCAGTAGTATCGCATTAGCATCCTACGAGCAGTACTTC. It translates to CASSIALASYEQYF. The whole variable domain, remainder taken from reference TRBV19 and TRBJ2-7, is DGGITQSPKYLFRKEGQNVTLSCEQNLNHDAMYWYRQDPGQGLRLIYYSQIVNDFQKGDIAEGYSVSREKKESFPLTVTSAQKNPTAFYLCASSIALASYEQYFGPGTRLTVT.

A few counts support this clone. The chain is built from TRBV5-4 and TRBJ1-6, with D unresolved. Germline assignment: CDR1 SGHNT and CDR2 YYREEE (reference sequence). V was pared by 4 bases and J by 5 bases, with 13 bases between. The CDR3 is 15 residues long. CDR3 in DNA: TGTGCCAGCAGCCCCGTGGTAAGAGATAATTCACCCCTCCACTTT. This gives the protein CASSPVVRDNSPLHF.

This clone was counted only a few times. The J gene is TRBJ2-1, the V gene TRBV6-1; D is possibly TRBD1 (5 bases). The CDR3 is 14 residues long. Germline V gives CDR1 MNHNS, CDR2 SASEGT. The CDR3 DNA follows: TGTGCTAGTGGGCTTAAGGCAGGGTACAATGAGCAGTTCTTC. The encoded protein is CASGLKAGYNEQFF.

This clone was seen a handful of times. In DNA, the CDR3 is TGTGCCAGCAGCCTGGAGGGGGGGACTGAAGCTTTCTTT. Amino acids: CASSLEGGTEAFF. The chain uses TRBV6-1 and TRBJ1-1; tentative D call: TRBD1 (6 bases). Germline V lookup: CDR1 MNHNS, CDR2 SASEGT. The CDR3 spans 13 residues. V lost 6 bases and J lost 5, with 13 bases in between.